This T cell receptor (beta chain) was sequenced for a study of identical twins. Study findings and constraints: Fewer insertions were carried by abundant cord blood beta clonotypes, but none was seen in memory repertoires. The analysis was cross-sectional rather than longitudinal within donors.

V dropped 9 bases and J dropped 5 bases, with 13 bases sitting between them. In germline, CDR1 is SNHLY, CDR2 FYNNEI. The CDR3 contains 12 residues. It was template switching that added a universal primer site, and there were unique molecular identifiers on the cDNA. MiXCR, run by TCRdb on the 5' RACE reads, gives a single entry per CDR3 protein. The table has fewer than 800,000 distinct CDR3 sequences, under 8.5% seen once; the top ten hold roughly 1.5%. With respect to this clonotype: Antigen: not known.

Everyone who gave samples was a healthy Caucasian. The sample was also reused in another study, on yellow fever vaccine responses in identical twins.

This clonotype originated in a woman younger than 30 in good health. V usage is TRBV2 and J usage is TRBJ2-5; D unclear. Sequencing input: PBMCs. CDR3 sequence reads: CASQRAWETQYF. The CDR3 coding sequence is TGTGCCAGTCAAAGGGCATGGGAGACCCAGTACTTC.